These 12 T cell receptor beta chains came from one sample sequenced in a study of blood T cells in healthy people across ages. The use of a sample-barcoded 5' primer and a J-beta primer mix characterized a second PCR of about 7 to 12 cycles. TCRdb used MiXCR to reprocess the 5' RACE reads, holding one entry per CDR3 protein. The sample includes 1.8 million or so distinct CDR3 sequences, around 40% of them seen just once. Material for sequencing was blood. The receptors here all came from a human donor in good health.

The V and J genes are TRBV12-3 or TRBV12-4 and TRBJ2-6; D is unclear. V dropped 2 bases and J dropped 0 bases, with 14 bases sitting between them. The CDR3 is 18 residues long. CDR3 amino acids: CASSLRRRNRSGANVLTF. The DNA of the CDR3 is TGTGCCAGCAGTTTAAGGAGAAGGAACCGCTCTGGGGCCAACGTCCTGACTTTC.

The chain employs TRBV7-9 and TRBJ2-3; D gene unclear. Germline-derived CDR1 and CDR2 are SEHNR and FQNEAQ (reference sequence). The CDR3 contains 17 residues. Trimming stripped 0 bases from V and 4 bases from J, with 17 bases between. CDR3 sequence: CASSLAFGPPTSDTQYF. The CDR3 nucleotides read TGTGCCAGCAGCTTAGCCTTCGGACCCCCAACGTCAGATACGCAGTATTTT.

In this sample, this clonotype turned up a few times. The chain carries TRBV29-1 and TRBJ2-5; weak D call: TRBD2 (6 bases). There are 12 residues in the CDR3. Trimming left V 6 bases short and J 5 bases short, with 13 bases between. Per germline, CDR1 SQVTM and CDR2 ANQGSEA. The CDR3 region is CSVGGVWETQYF. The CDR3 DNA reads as TGCAGCGTGGGGGGAGTTTGGGAGACCCAGTACTTC.

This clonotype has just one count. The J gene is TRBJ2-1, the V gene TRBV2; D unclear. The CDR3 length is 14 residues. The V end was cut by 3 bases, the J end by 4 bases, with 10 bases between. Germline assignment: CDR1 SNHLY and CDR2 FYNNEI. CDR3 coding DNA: TGTGCCAGCAGTGACGATGTCCGGTACAATGAGCAGTTCTTC. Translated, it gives CASSDDVRYNEQFF.

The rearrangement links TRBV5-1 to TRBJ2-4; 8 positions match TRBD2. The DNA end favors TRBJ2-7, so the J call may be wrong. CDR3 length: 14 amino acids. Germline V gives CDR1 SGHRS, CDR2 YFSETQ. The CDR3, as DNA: TGCGCCAGCAGCTGGAGCGGGGGCCCCTACGAGCAGTACTTC. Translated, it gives CASSWSGGPYEQYF.

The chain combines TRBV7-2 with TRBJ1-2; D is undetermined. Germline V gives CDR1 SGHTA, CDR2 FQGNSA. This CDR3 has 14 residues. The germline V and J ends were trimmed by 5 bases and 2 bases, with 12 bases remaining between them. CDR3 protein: CASSHPVGNYGYTF. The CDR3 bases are TGTGCCAGCAGCCACCCCGTCGGGAACTATGGCTACACCTTC.

CDR3 nucleotide sequence: TGCGCCAGCAGCTTGGAAGGGGTTCTAAGCACAGATACGCAGTATTTT. Its protein product is CASSLEGVLSTDTQYF. The gene calls are TRBV5-1 and TRBJ2-3; the D gene is possibly TRBD1 (5 bases). V dropped 0 bases and J dropped 0 bases, with 11 bases sitting between them. Looked up from germline, CDR1 is SGHRS and CDR2 is YFSETQ. The CDR3 spans 16 residues.

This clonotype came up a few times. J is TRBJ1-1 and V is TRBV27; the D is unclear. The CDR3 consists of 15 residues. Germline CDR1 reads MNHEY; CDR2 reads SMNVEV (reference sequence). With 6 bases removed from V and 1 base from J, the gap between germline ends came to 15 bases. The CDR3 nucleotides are TGTGCCAGCAGCAACCATAACGAAAGGAACACTGAAGCTTTCTTT. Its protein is CASSNHNERNTEAFF.

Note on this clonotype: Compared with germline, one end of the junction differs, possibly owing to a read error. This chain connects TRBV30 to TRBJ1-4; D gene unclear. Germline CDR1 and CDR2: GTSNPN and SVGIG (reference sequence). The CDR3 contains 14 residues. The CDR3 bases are TGTGCCTGGAGCGTGACGTCGGTTGTAGGAAAACTGCTTTTT. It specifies CAWSVTSVVGKLLF.

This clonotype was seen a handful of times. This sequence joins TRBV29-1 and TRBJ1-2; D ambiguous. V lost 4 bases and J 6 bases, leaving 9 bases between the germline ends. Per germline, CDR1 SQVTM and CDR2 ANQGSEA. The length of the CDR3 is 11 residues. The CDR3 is CSVGGFDGYTF. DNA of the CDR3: TGCAGCGTTGGAGGATTCGATGGCTACACCTTC.

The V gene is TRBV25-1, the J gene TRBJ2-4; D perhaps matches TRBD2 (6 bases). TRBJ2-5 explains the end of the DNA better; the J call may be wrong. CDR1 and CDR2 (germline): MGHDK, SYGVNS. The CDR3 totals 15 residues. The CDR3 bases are TGTGCCAGCAGTGAATATAGAGGAGCGGGAGAGACCCAGTACTTC. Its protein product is CASSEYRGAGETQYF.

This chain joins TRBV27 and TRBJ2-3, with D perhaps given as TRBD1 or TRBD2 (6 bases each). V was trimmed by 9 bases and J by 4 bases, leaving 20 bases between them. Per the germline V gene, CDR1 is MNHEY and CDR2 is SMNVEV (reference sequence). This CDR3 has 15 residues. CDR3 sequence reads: CASSTGGGAADTQYF. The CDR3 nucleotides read TGTGCCAGTTCAACCGGGGGCGGGGCGGCAGATACGCAGTATTTT.